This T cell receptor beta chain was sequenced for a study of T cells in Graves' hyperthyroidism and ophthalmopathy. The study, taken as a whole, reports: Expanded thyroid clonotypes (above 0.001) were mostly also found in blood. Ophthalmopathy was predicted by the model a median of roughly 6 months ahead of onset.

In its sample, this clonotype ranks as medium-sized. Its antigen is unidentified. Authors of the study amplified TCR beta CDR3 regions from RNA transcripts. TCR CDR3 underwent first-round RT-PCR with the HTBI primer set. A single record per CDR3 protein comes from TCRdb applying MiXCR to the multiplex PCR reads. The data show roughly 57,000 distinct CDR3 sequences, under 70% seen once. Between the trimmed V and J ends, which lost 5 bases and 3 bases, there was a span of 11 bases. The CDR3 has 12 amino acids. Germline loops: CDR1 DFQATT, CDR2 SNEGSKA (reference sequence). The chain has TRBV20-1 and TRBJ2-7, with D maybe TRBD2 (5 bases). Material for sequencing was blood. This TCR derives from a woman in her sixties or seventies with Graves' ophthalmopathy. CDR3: CSARLGDYEQYF. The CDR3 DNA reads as TGCAGTGCTCGGTTGGGAGACTACGAGCAGTACTTC.